The 22 T cell receptor beta chains presented below share a single source sample, sequenced in a study of blood T cell repertoires in COVID-19. The data were produced by immunoSEQ multiplex PCR, yet TCRdb's version contains in-frame clones alone and is incomplete. The sample holds about 150,000 clones, 75% to 80% seen once. Sequenced material: peripheral blood. These receptors all come from a man aged 80 or over with acute or convalescent COVID-19.

In its sample, this clone was seen a few times. The V call is TRBV11-3, the J call TRBJ2-5, with D uncertain. The CDR3 loop spans 13 amino acids. Germline loops: CDR1 SGHNT, CDR2 YENEEA. The V gene lost 5 bases and the J gene lost 5 bases, with 12 bases spanning the gap. The CDR3 sequence: CASSPTPWETQYF. The CDR3 coding sequence is TGTGCCAGCAGCCCTACCCCCTGGGAGACCCAGTACTTC.

This sequence joins TRBV5-4 and TRBJ2-3, with 9 bases fitting TRBD2. In germline, CDR1 is SGHNT, CDR2 YYREEE (reference sequence). This CDR3 has 15 amino acids. Trimming removed 0 bases from V and 3 bases from J; junction bases left unmatched: 2. The CDR3 nucleotides read TGTGCCAGCAGCTTGGACAGCGGGGGGACAGATACGCAGTATTTT. Translating it yields CASSLDSGGTDTQYF.

J is TRBJ2-2 and V is TRBV12-3 or TRBV12-4; D is possibly TRBD1 (6 bases). The CDR3 runs 13 residues. V lost 6 bases, J lost 7 bases, and 12 bases lay in between. CDR3 nucleotide sequence: TGTGCCAGCAGGGTCAAGGGGGTCGGGGAGCTGTTTTTT. It codes for CASRVKGVGELFF.

This clone showed up just once. The chain uses TRBV2 and TRBJ1-2; 11 bases fit TRBD1. Germline CDR1 is SNHLY and CDR2 is FYNNEI. CDR3 length: 15 residues. Unmatched junction bases numbered 6, after V lost 6 bases and J lost 3 bases. For the CDR3, the DNA is TGTGCCAGCAGGGCTCCGGGACAGGGGGACTATGGCTACACCTTC. Its translation is CASRAPGQGDYGYTF.

The V gene is TRBV18, the J gene TRBJ2-7, with TRBD1 matching 7 bases. The germline V gene has CDR1 KGHSH and CDR2 LQKENI. V lost 3 bases to trimming and J lost 5 bases; unmatched junction nucleotides: 4. CDR3 length equals 13 residues. In nucleotides, the CDR3 is TGTGCCAGCTCACCTCAGGGGGTTAACGAGCAGTACGTC. Its translation: CASSPQGVNEQYV.

The rearrangement joins TRBV28 to TRBJ1-1, with TRBD1 as a possible D gene (5 bases). Trimming shortened V by 5 bases and J by 11 bases, and 12 bases separated the two germline ends. The germline V gene has CDR1 MDHEN and CDR2 SYDVKM. The CDR3 runs to 11 residues. The DNA for the CDR3 is TGTGCCAGCAGTCCGCAGGGTCGCGCTTTCTTT. The encoded protein is CASSPQGRAFF.

The rearrangement uses TRBV4-1 and TRBJ1-2; 12 nucleotides match TRBD1. After removal of 1 base from V and 8 bases from J, the junction contained 14 bases not matched to a gene. This CDR3 is built from 18 residues. Germline CDR1 is MGHRA and CDR2 is YSYEKL. The CDR3, as DNA: TGCGCCAGCAGCCAAGTCGGAACCCCGGGACAGGGGGCGTCGGGCTACACCTTC. Amino acid sequence: CASSQVGTPGQGASGYTF.

Only one count was recorded for this clone. The chain has TRBV7-2 and TRBJ1-1; the D gene is possibly TRBD1 (5 bases). CDR1 and CDR2 (germline): SGHTA, FQGNSA. V was pared by 4 bases and J by 1 base, with 13 bases between. The CDR3 is made up of 15 amino acids. This CDR3 reads CASSSVGTGNTEAFF. CDR3 nucleotide sequence: TGTGCCAGCAGCTCCGTCGGGACTGGGAACACTGAAGCTTTCTTT.

This chain links TRBV6-2 or TRBV6-3 with TRBJ2-7, with a weak D call TRBD1 (6 bases). CDR1 MNHEY and CDR2 SVGEGT come from the germline V gene. The CDR3 extends over 14 amino acids. Trimming removed 6 bases from V and 0 bases from J, with 12 bases in between. CDR3 sequence: CASSPTGSSYEQYF. The CDR3 DNA reads as TGTGCCAGCAGCCCAACAGGGAGCTCCTACGAGCAGTACTTC.

V and J are TRBV5-6 and TRBJ1-3; no definite D call. V was shortened by 0 bases and J by 9 bases, with 22 bases between the two germline ends. Germline V CDR1 and CDR2: SGHDT, YYEEEE. The CDR3 loop spans 17 amino acids. CDR3: CASSLGSGTRRYGTIYF. The CDR3 bases are TGTGCCAGCAGCTTGGGTTCAGGAACTAGGCGTTATGGCACCATATATTTT.

The genes are TRBV7-9 and TRBJ2-1; 7 nucleotides agree with TRBD2. Germline loops: CDR1 SEHNR, CDR2 FQNEAQ (reference sequence). This CDR3 has 15 amino acids. The ends lost 7 bases at V and 4 bases at J; junction bases unmatched: 10. CDR3 sequence: CASTVSGARYNEQFF. CDR3 in DNA: TGTGCCAGCACCGTAAGCGGGGCCCGTTACAATGAGCAGTTCTTC.

V is TRBV6-1 and J is TRBJ2-7; no reliable D call. The germline CDR1 and CDR2 sequences are MNHNS and SASEGT. V dropped 1 base and J dropped 12 bases, with 13 bases sitting between them. The CDR3 has 12 residues. The CDR3 here is CASSEELAPGYF. In DNA form, the CDR3 reads TGTGCCAGCAGTGAAGAGCTGGCCCCGGGGTACTTC.

The rearrangement joins TRBV2 to TRBJ1-2, with D perhaps matching TRBD1 (6 bases). This CDR3 contains 14 residues. Germline V gene data show CDR1 as SNHLY and CDR2 as FYNNEI. Trimming cost V 3 bases and J 0 bases, with 8 bases left between them. The CDR3 here is CASSEAGANYGYTF. The CDR3 nucleotides are TGTGCCAGCAGTGAGGCAGGGGCTAACTATGGCTACACCTTC.

This clone was seen only a few times. V gene TRBV28 combines with J gene TRBJ2-7, with TRBD1 matching over 9 bases. The CDR3 loop spans 14 amino acids. The ends lost 11 bases at V and 7 bases at J; junction bases unmatched: 15. Germline CDR1 reads MDHEN; CDR2 reads SYDVKM. This chain's CDR3 is CASCPGTGRSEQYV. The CDR3 DNA reads as TGTGCCTCCTGTCCCGGGACAGGGCGGTCGGAGCAGTACGTC.

The V gene is TRBV6-5, the J gene TRBJ1-1; D gene ambiguous. The length of the CDR3 is 11 residues. The V gene lost 8 bases and the J gene lost 1 base, with 5 bases spanning the gap. Germline CDR1 is MNHEY and CDR2 is SVGAGI. The CDR3, as DNA: TGTGCCAGCCAATCGAACACTGAAGCTTTCTTT. Protein: CASQSNTEAFF.

This clone was detected only a few times. The J gene is TRBJ2-1, the V gene TRBV7-2; TRBD2 aligns across 8 bases. The trim removed 1 base at V and 10 bases at J, leaving 6 bases unmatched. The CDR3 covers 14 residues. Germline values: CDR1 SGHTA, CDR2 FQGNSA. The CDR3 reads CASSLVGGAGEQFF. In DNA, the CDR3 is TGTGCCAGCAGCTTAGTCGGGGGGGCAGGGGAGCAGTTCTTC.

The chain is built from TRBV6-5 and TRBJ2-2, with 7 bases aligning to TRBD2. Germline V gene lookup returns CDR1 MNHEY and CDR2 SVGAGI. The CDR3 is 15 amino acids. The V gene end was trimmed by 5 bases and the J gene end by 5 bases; junction bases not matched to a gene: 8. CDR3 sequence (DNA): TGTGCCAGCAGTATTCTAGCGGAAGGTACCGGGGAGCTGTTTTTT. Amino acids: CASSILAEGTGELFF.

The chain recombines TRBV5-4 with TRBJ2-2; TRBD2 matches at 11 bases. Germline V CDR1 and CDR2: SGHNT, YYREEE (reference sequence). Trimming took 4 bases from V and 3 from J; bases not matched to a gene: 8. The CDR3 has 17 residues. The CDR3 DNA sequence: TGTGCCAGCAGCGGGATAGCGGGGGGGCGATACACCGGGGAGCTGTTTTTT. This codes for CASSGIAGGRYTGELFF.

This rearrangement joins TRBV5-1 to TRBJ2-7, with a weak D call TRBD2 (6 bases). The germline gives CDR1 SGHRS, CDR2 YFSETQ. Trimming removed 5 bases from V and 2 bases from J, with 11 bases in between. CDR3 length: 13 amino acids. CDR3 coding DNA: TGCGCCAGCAGTCCGGGGGACCCCTACGAGCAGTACGTC. Encoded protein: CASSPGDPYEQYV.

The chain employs TRBV10-3 and TRBJ1-5, with 7 bases aligning to TRBD1. The germline gives CDR1 ENHRY, CDR2 SYGVKD. Unmatched junction bases numbered 3, after V lost 4 bases and J lost 3 bases. CDR3 length: 14 amino acids. Here the CDR3 DNA reads TGTGCCATCAGTGCCCAGGGGGACAATCAGCCCCAGCATTTT. Its translation is CAISAQGDNQPQHF.

The V and J genes are TRBV5-1 and TRBJ2-1; 7 bases match TRBD1. CDR3 size: 15 residues. V lost 4 bases and J lost 7; bases outside the gene matches: 11. Germline-derived CDR1 and CDR2 are SGHRS and YFSETQ. CDR3 amino acids: CASSHEKTGWNEQFF. CDR3 bases: TGCGCCAGCAGCCATGAGAAGACAGGGTGGAATGAGCAGTTCTTC.

On this clone itself: Being one base from a much bigger clone, this may be a read error. This sequence joins TRBV27 and TRBJ2-2; D is possibly TRBD1 (5 bases). CDR1 is MNHEY and CDR2 is SMNVEV in the germline V gene (reference sequence). The CDR3 sequence is 16 residues long. The V end was cut by 8 bases, the J end by 7 bases, with 23 bases between. The CDR3 nucleotides are TGTGCCAGCCGGATAAGGTTTGGGGCGGTCGACGGGGAGCTGTTTTTT. Amino acid sequence: CASRIRFGAVDGELFF.